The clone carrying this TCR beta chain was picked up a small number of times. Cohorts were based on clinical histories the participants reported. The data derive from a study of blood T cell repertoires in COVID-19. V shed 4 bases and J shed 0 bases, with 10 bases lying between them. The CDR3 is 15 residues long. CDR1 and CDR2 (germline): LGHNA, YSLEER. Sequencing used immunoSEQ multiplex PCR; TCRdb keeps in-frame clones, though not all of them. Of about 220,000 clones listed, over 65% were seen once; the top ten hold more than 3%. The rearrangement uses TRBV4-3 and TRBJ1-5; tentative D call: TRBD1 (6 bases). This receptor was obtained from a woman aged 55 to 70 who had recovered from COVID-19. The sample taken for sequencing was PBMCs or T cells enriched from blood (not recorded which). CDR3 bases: TGCGCCAGCAGCCCAGGGGCGTATAGCAATCAGCCCCAGCATTTT. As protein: CASSPGAYSNQPQHF.